Below, one TCR beta chain is given with its context. This CDR3 comprises 13 residues. V shed 0 bases and J shed 10 bases, with 13 bases lying between them. Germline lookup yields CDR1 SGHRS and CDR2 YFSETQ. This sample is part of a study of shared clonotypes between healthy human individuals. Assay used: immunoSEQ multiplex PCR; TCRdb lists only in-frame clones, some missing. In the table there are around 200,000 clones, 90% to 95% of which are singletons. Sequenced: naive CD4+ T cells sorted from blood. Subset in this sample: CD45RA+ positively selected. This chain uses TRBV5-1 with TRBJ1-2; a possible D gene is TRBD1 (5 bases). The clonotype originates from a woman under 40 in good health. CDR3 region: CASSLAWDQSYTF. The CDR3, as DNA: TGCGCCAGCAGCTTGGCGTGGGACCAATCCTACACCTTC.